Sequencing of this T cell receptor (beta chain) was carried out in a study of T cells after yellow fever vaccination. Broader study findings: Clones from primary vaccination mostly reappeared after the booster (about 97% CD4, 88% CD8).

As regards this clonotype: Its antigen is unknown.

TCRdb reprocessed the 5' RACE reads via MiXCR and lists one record per CDR3 protein. The data contain hundreds of thousands of distinct CDR3 sequences, approximately 15% of them singletons. Germline V gene lookup returns CDR1 DFQATT and CDR2 SNEGSKA (reference sequence). The ends lost 6 bases at V and 7 bases at J; junction bases unmatched: 14. This CDR3 has 16 residues. The chain links TRBV20-1 to TRBJ2-2, with 10 bases that match TRBD2. This TCR was sampled from a man aged 25-45 years who received the YFV17D yellow fever vaccine. The material sequenced was PBMCs, taken on the day of the yellow fever booster vaccination. This CDR3 is CSAEGGLAGAVGELFF. The CDR3 bases are TGCAGTGCGGAAGGCGGTCTAGCGGGAGCTGTCGGGGAGCTGTTTTTT.